Each of the 17 T cell receptor beta chains below was sequenced from the same sample in a study of spatial heterogeneity in lung cancer. TCRdb re-analysed the 5' RACE reads in MiXCR, keeping a single row per CDR3 protein. The sample carries approximately 9,000 distinct CDR3 sequences, roughly 4.5% recorded once. These receptors have no known antigen. This sample's time point: sample taken at primary tumor resection. Broader study findings: The study found that expanded intratumoral alpha and beta TCR counts tracked tumor mutation counts.

This material consisted of lung tumor tissue, taken at surgery. The source is a female donor with early-stage non-small cell lung cancer.

About this clonotype: At one end the junction does not follow the germline gene, possibly because of a read error. The chain carries TRBV14 and TRBJ1-2; D is unclear. Germline V lookup: CDR1 SGHDN, CDR2 FVKESK. This CDR3 is built from 15 residues. CDR3 in amino acids: CASSQEVRLYYGYNF. CDR3 bases: TGTGCCAGCAGCCAAGAGGTCAGACTCTACTATGGCTACAACTTC.

This clonotype was seen many times. The CDR3 carries no conserved terminal phenylalanine or tryptophan, so it likely arises from a read error. The limits of the CDR3 on the DNA are not certain, so only TCRdb's listed CDR3 is given. V and J are TRBV5-1 and TRBJ2-2; TRBD1, the D gene given by the table, was not confirmed from the DNA. The CDR3 contains 10 residues when both ends are counted. Germline V CDR1 and CDR2: SGHRS, YFSETQ. The CDR3: CASSGAGQEL.

Notes on this clonotype: This may be a read error: a much more frequent sequence differs by one nucleotide. The rearrangement uses TRBV2 and TRBJ2-6; 7 bases map to TRBD1. CDR3 length: 13 amino acids. Losses at the gene ends were 4 bases for V and 17 bases for J; bases not matched to a gene: 11. CDR1 and CDR2 from the germline V gene are SNHLY and FYNNEI. The DNA of the CDR3 is TGTGCCAGCAGTGGGGACAGTGGACGCCACTTGACTTTC. Protein: CASSGDSGRHLTF.

At least ten counts were recorded for this clonotype. The genes are TRBV7-2 and TRBJ2-5; D remains unclear. This CDR3 spans 14 amino acids. Germline V gives CDR1 SGHTA, CDR2 FQGNSA. V was shortened by 5 bases and J by 4 bases, with 14 bases between the two germline ends. CDR3: CASSPRTSGETQYF. The CDR3 DNA reads TGTGCCAGCAGCCCGCGGACCTCTGGAGAGACCCAGTACTTC. The entire variable domain, with the rest obtained from reference TRBV7-2 and TRBJ2-5, is as follows: GAGVSQSPSNKVTEKGKDVELRCDPISGHTALYWYRQSLGQGLEFLIYFQGNSAPDKSGLPSDRFSAERTGGSVSTLTIQRTQQEDSAVYLCASSPRTSGETQYFGPGTRLLVL.

The table lists this clonotype with many counts. The chain uses TRBV20-1 and TRBJ2-7; a possible D gene is TRBD1 (6 bases). Germline-derived CDR1 and CDR2 are DFQATT and SNEGSKA (reference sequence). The CDR3 runs 13 residues. The ends were cut back, 5 bases at V and 2 bases at J, with 13 bases in the middle. The CDR3 loop reads CSAPRTAAYEQYF. The DNA for the CDR3 is TGCAGTGCTCCCCGGACAGCAGCCTACGAGCAGTACTTC.

This clonotype is medium-sized (0.01 to 0.1%) in the sample. CDR3 DNA sequence: TGTGCCAGCAGTACCACAGGGTACGAGCAGTACTTC. Amino acids: CASSTTGYEQYF. The chain is built from TRBV28 and TRBJ2-7; weak D call: TRBD1 (6 bases). The CDR3 extends over 12 amino acids. Trimming removed 5 bases at V and 4 bases at J, with 9 bases between. Per the germline V gene, CDR1 is MDHEN and CDR2 is SYDVKM.

On this clonotype: Possible read error: a much larger clone is one base away. The V gene is TRBV6-2 or TRBV6-3, the J gene TRBJ2-1; D may be TRBD1 (5 bases). CDR1 MNHEY and CDR2 SVGEGT come from the germline V gene. The V end was cut by 8 bases, the J end by 10 bases, with 15 bases between. This CDR3 comprises 12 residues. The CDR3 loop reads CASGQRAGEQFF. CDR3 coding DNA: TGTGCCAGCGGACAACGGGCCGGCGAGCAGTTCTTC.

This clonotype was recorded many times. The chain combines TRBV30 with TRBJ1-5, with 11 nucleotides matching TRBD1. J lost 11 bases, V lost 3 bases, and 9 bases had no gene match. The length of the CDR3 is 14 residues. CDR1 and CDR2 (germline): GTSNPN, SVGIG (reference sequence). CDR3 bases: TGTGCCTGGAGCGGGGACAGGGGGTTCGCGGCCCAGCATTTT. It encodes CAWSGDRGFAAQHF.

The chain uses TRBV25-1 and TRBJ1-2; 10 bases line up with TRBD1. The CDR3 length is 16 residues. V lost 3 bases and J lost 6; bases outside the gene matches: 10. Germline CDR1 and CDR2: MGHDK and SYGVNS. CDR3 nucleotide sequence: TGTGCCAGCAGTGATTCCGAGGACAGGGGGGATCATGGCTACACCTTC. Amino acid sequence: CASSDSEDRGDHGYTF.

This clonotype is medium-sized. The chain carries TRBV5-6 and TRBJ2-1; 8 nucleotides agree with TRBD2. The V and J ends lost 4 bases and 5 bases, in that order; junction bases with no gene match: 14. The CDR3 covers 17 residues. Germline V gene data show CDR1 as SGHDT and CDR2 as YYEEEE. The CDR3 loop is CASSRILAAKENNEQFF. DNA for the CDR3: TGTGCCAGCAGCCGGATACTAGCGGCGAAGGAGAACAATGAGCAGTTCTTC.

With respect to this clonotype: A much larger clone lies a single base off, so this may be a read error. The rearrangement uses TRBV7-9 and TRBJ1-2, with D hard to call. This CDR3 has 14 amino acids. From germline, CDR1 is SEHNR and CDR2 FQNEAQ (reference sequence). CDR3 DNA sequence: TGTGCCAGCAGCTTATACGGTGCTAACTATGGCTACAACTTC. Amino acid sequence: CASSLYGANYGYNF.

This clonotype is judged medium-sized. The chain joins TRBV28 to TRBJ2-2; D is unresolved. Trimming pared 7 bases from V and 4 bases from J, leaving 4 bases between. The CDR3 contains 11 residues. Germline loops: CDR1 MDHEN, CDR2 SYDVKM. The CDR3 region is CASKGTGELFF. In nucleotides, the CDR3 is TGTGCCAGCAAGGGCACCGGGGAGCTGTTTTTT.

The V gene is TRBV5-6, the J gene TRBJ2-1; the D is unclear. Trimming left V 1 base short and J 9 bases short, with 5 bases between. This CDR3 comprises 11 residues. CDR1 SGHDT and CDR2 YYEEEE come from the germline V gene. CDR3 in amino acids: CASSLLLEQFF. CDR3 nucleotides: TGTGCCAGCAGCTTGTTGCTTGAGCAGTTCTTC.

This clonotype is medium-sized in the sample. The rearrangement joins TRBV7-9 to TRBJ2-2, with TRBD1 identical over 8 bases. Germline V gene data show CDR1 as SEHNR and CDR2 as FQNEAQ (reference sequence). The V gene end was trimmed by 5 bases and the J gene end by 4 bases; junction bases not matched to a gene: 6. The CDR3 loop spans 15 amino acids. The CDR3 spells CASSPRTGITGELFF. In DNA form, the CDR3 reads TGTGCCAGCAGCCCCCGGACAGGGATCACCGGGGAGCTGTTTTTT.

In this sample, this clonotype is medium-sized. This rearrangement joins TRBV6-4 to TRBJ1-1; D is unclear. Germline CDR1 reads MRHNA; CDR2 reads SNTAGT. V was trimmed by 5 bases and J by 1 base, leaving 8 bases between them. The CDR3 contains 13 residues. CDR3 DNA: TGTGCCAGCAGTCGGGAGGAGAACACTGAAGCTTTCTTT. This translates into CASSREENTEAFF.

The chain has TRBV28 and TRBJ2-7; D might be TRBD2 (5 bases). Trimming shortened V by 7 bases and J by 3 bases, and 16 bases separated the two germline ends. The CDR3 loop spans 14 amino acids. Germline values: CDR1 MDHEN, CDR2 SYDVKM. The DNA of the CDR3 is TGTGCCAGCATGGGAGCAGCTCTTCTCTACGAGCAGTACTTC. It translates to CASMGAALLYEQYF.

This clonotype was counted at least ten times. The gene calls are TRBV11-2 and TRBJ1-5; the D gene is possibly TRBD1 (6 bases). The germline V gene has CDR1 SGHAT and CDR2 FQNNGV. The germline V and J ends were trimmed by 2 bases and 6 bases, with 8 bases remaining between them. The CDR3 loop spans 13 amino acids. CDR3 sequence: CASSLIQGQPQHF. In DNA form, the CDR3 reads TGTGCCAGCAGCTTAATACAGGGTCAGCCCCAGCATTTT.